This T cell receptor beta chain emerged from a study of Graves' ophthalmopathy and Graves' hyperthyroidism. Study outcomes and limitations: A classifier, a 13-signature model, separated ophthalmopathy from stable hyperthyroidism with 87.88% sensitivity and approximately 81% specificity. Blood also carried most expanded thyroid clonotypes exceeding 0.001 frequency.

Trimming cost V 10 bases and J 5 bases; bases outside gene matches: 9. The CDR3 runs to 14 residues. Per the germline V gene, CDR1 is MDHEN and CDR2 is SYDVKM. This clonotype was counted many times. The target antigen is unknown. Clinical symptoms, serum thyroxine, TRAb, thyroid ultrasound and orbital computed tomography formed the basis of diagnosis. Amplification of the TCR beta CDR3 regions used RNA transcripts (as template). Scientists carried out first-round RT-PCR using HTBI primers and then a second-round multiplex PCR. TCRdb called the multiplex PCR reads again in MiXCR, with one record for every CDR3 protein. Of approximately 160,000 distinct CDR3 sequences listed, under 45% are singletons.

The chain carries TRBV28 and TRBJ2-7, with TRBD2 identical over 12 bases. The clonotype was recovered from a man under 40 with Graves' ophthalmopathy. Sequencing input: peripheral blood. CDR3 nucleotides: TGTGCCACAAGTGGCCGACTAGCGGGAGACGAGCAGTACTTC. It specifies CATSGRLAGDEQYF.